This entry is about one TCR beta chain. Antigen: not known. Trimming left V 5 bases short and J 6 bases short, with 11 bases between. The CDR3 has 13 residues. Only in-frame clones appear in the TCRdb table, and some are missing; sequencing was by immunoSEQ multiplex PCR. This table has 110,000 to 150,000 clones, 85% to 95% appearing once. This specimen belongs to a study of T cell responses to AZD1222 COVID-19 vaccine. General observations from the study: Possibly, clonal diversity was underestimated; donors were largely white British and included more females. The CD4 TCRs associated with vaccination extended across spike and predominated at 160-218 and 743-854. Among spike-specific TCRs, nearly half reportedly target unmutated variant regions. Among those given AZD1222, only five or six were seropositive at baseline.

This sequence originates from an adult who had recovered from COVID-19. This chain links TRBV12-3 or TRBV12-4 with TRBJ2-1; D is perhaps TRBD2 (6 bases). The sample here was peripheral blood, taken after recovery from COVID-19. The CDR3 DNA is TGTGCCAGCAGTCCGGGACTTACCAATGAGCAGTTCTTC. Translating gives CASSPGLTNEQFF.